This T cell receptor beta chain was captured by sequencing in a study of T cells in Graves' hyperthyroidism and ophthalmopathy (dated by TCRdb to the late 2010s). Context from the whole study: TCR V-J signatures able to tell the groups apart were searched for in a discovery cohort of some 97 patients, of whom roughly 42 had Graves' ophthalmopathy and 55 to 60 had stable Graves' hyperthyroidism. Whether ophthalmopathy could be predicted prospectively was tested in an independent validation cohort made up of roughly 19 hyperthyroidism patients plus 17 patients who later progressed to ophthalmopathy. The approximately 100 discovery patients were divided at random into training and test sets in a 7:3 ratio. In addition, the study compared T-cell repertoires in thyroid tissue and in blood from a handful of Graves' hyperthyroidism patients. After sampling, hyperthyroidism patients received methimazole starting at 30 mg daily, and ophthalmopathy patients received high-dose intravenous methylprednisolone. According to the paper, TCR Vbeta CDR3 sequencing was carried out on approximately 140 peripheral blood samples, which came from around 43 ophthalmopathy, 75 to 80 hyperthyroidism and 17 progressor patients.

In the case of this clonotype: Its antigen is unknown. Nothing much larger sits one base from this clone, and base qualities are not available.

TCR beta CDR3 regions were amplified from RNA transcripts. A first-round RT-PCR of the TCR CDR3 used the HTBI primer set with the Qiagen OneStep RT-PCR kit. The libraries were constructed in a second round of multiplex PCR and then size-selected and purified. Libraries were sequenced paired-end with 100 bp reads on an Illumina HiSeq2000. From the authors' description of their analysis: Raw data were processed with SOAPnuke, discarding reads with adapters, uncalled bases, mean Phred below 15, or no exact constant-primer or identifier match. COPE v1.2.5 was used to merge high-quality paired reads, and clonotypes were defined as unique nucleotide sequences. MiTCR v1.1 was used to align clonotypes to the IMGT TRBV, TRBD and TRBJ reference segments. Only V-J combinations with frequency above 0.0001, covering about 99% of repertoires, were analysed. The TCS score was defined as the ratio of F50 (clonal expansion) to E x V (chaos), calculated using BLOSUM62-based TCRdist between CDR3 peptides within each V-J. Welch's t-statistics and random forest reduced roughly 540 V-J features to roughly 13, which were used in a naive Bayes classifier (R e1071). The Morisita-Horn index was used to measure how similar the thyroid and blood repertoires were. TCRdb took the public reads, trimmed them with fastp at Q25, ran MiXCR for clone calling and kept in-frame beta chains. Each entry is one CDR3 protein sequence, shown with its most common DNA and genes. TCRdb's processing, not the authors', yielded these V and J calls. Here the sample has 650,000 to 800,000 distinct CDR3 sequences; about 45% occur a single time. Less than 8.5% of the sample comes from the top ten.

Summary of the overall study and its limitations: Sample size was not statistically predetermined, and blinding of investigators to group allocation was not performed. Most expanded thyroid clonotypes (frequency above 0.001) were also found in blood, which suggests that blood repertoires may mirror thyroid immune responses. In cross-validation, a model built on a 13 V-J signature told ophthalmopathy apart from stable hyperthyroidism with under 90% sensitivity and about 81% specificity, and in testing the same model reached 80%/75%. In validation, the model predicted progression to ophthalmopathy with 55% to 71% sensitivity and about 72% specificity, a median of about six months before onset.

Exclusion was applied to patients with uncontrolled infections, other autoimmune diseases, pregnancy or lactation. Diagnoses relied on clinical symptoms, serum thyroxine and TRAb, thyroid ultrasound and orbital computed tomography. Total RNA was extracted with Trizol reagent, and quality was checked on an Agilent 2100 Bioanalyzer. Its CDR3 holds 13 amino acids, cysteine through phenylalanine. Only the CDR3 DNA is retained, 39 bases long and in frame from the first base. Input material: peripheral blood or thyroid tissue (not recorded which). In this chain, TRBV5-2 is recombined with TRBJ1-3; the table gives TRBD1 as D, unverified against the DNA. TRBV5-2 is a listed pseudogene. This clonotype was obtained from an adult man with Graves' disease, either hyperthyroidism or ophthalmopathy (not recorded which). The CDR3 region has the sequence CASKGGSGNTIYF. The sequenced DNA is TGTGCCAGCAAGGGGGGCTCTGGAAACACCATATATTTT.